Listed below are T cell receptor beta chains from one sample, sequenced in a study of T cell responses to AZD1222 COVID-19 vaccine. Sequencing used immunoSEQ multiplex PCR; TCRdb keeps in-frame clones, though not all of them. The repertoire has just under 75,000 clones, around three quarters of them found once; the top ten carry around 50%. The starting material was peripheral blood, obtained 28 days after the second AZD1222 dose. The receptors were gathered from an adult who received the AZD1222 COVID-19 vaccine. Both conserved end residues are part of each CDR3. The order of the fields is clone size, V gene, CDR3 length, J gene, D gene, CDR3 protein, CDR3 DNA. A D gene is named only where the DNA matches it firmly. Size tells how often a clone was seen (once, few, many) or the class of an expanded clone, and some rows leave it out.

-	TRBV9	15	TRBJ2-3	-	CASSVGQGGTDTQYF	TGTGCCAGCAGCGTAGGGCAAGGAGGCACAGATACGCAGTATTTT
-	TRBV4-2	14	TRBJ1-5	-	CASSQDRGGQPQHF	TGTGCCAGCAGCCAAGACAGGGGCGGTCAGCCCCAGCATTTT
-	TRBV24-1	14	TRBJ2-7	-	CATSDFDGSTEQYF	TGTGCCACCAGTGATTTCGACGGATCTACGGAGCAGTACTTC
few	TRBV27	13	TRBJ2-6	-	CASIGSGANVLTF	TGTGCCAGTATAGGGTCTGGGGCCAACGTCCTGACTTTC
-	TRBV19	14	TRBJ2-5	-	CASSRDRLGETQYF	TGTGCCAGTAGTCGGGACCGATTGGGAGAGACCCAGTACTTC
-	TRBV28	15	TRBJ2-4	-	CASSLAGMAKNIQYF	TGTGCCAGCAGTTTAGCGGGGATGGCCAAAAACATTCAGTACTTC
-	TRBV2	16	TRBJ2-2	-	CASSKTAPTNTGELFF	TGTGCCAGCAGTAAGACAGCTCCTACGAACACCGGGGAGCTGTTTTTT
once	TRBV19	13	TRBJ1-1	-	CASSIPSSTEAFF	TGTGCCAGTAGTATACCGAGCTCCACTGAAGCTTTCTTT
-	TRBV20-1	13	TRBJ2-2	TRBD2	CSASFSGDGELFF	TGCAGTGCTAGTTTTAGCGGGGACGGGGAGCTGTTTTTT
-	TRBV4-1	15	TRBJ2-2	-	CASSQVVSGTGELFF	TGCGCCAGCAGCCAAGTTGTCTCAGGGACCGGGGAGCTGTTTTTT